The 11 T cell receptor beta chains below all came from one sample that was sequenced in a study of blood T cell repertoires in COVID-19. Some clones are missing from TCRdb's copy, which holds only in-frame ones; the method was immunoSEQ multiplex PCR. The table shows about 210,000 clones, with just over 90% occurring only once. The material sequenced was peripheral blood. All receptors come from a man between 25 and 39 years old with acute or convalescent COVID-19.

The genes are TRBV7-9 and TRBJ1-3, with 10 bases fitting TRBD1. The CDR3 runs to 16 residues. J was trimmed by 1 base and V by 6 bases; bases with no gene match: 6. Germline CDR1 and CDR2: SEHNR and FQNEAQ (reference sequence). CDR3 residues: CASSKDRGLSGNTIYF. The CDR3 DNA reads as TGTGCCAGCAGTAAAGACAGGGGGCTTTCTGGAAACACCATATATTTT.

The genes are TRBV19 and TRBJ1-5, with D maybe TRBD1 (5 bases). Germline lookup yields CDR1 LNHDA and CDR2 SQIVND (reference sequence). Trimming pared 7 bases from V and 1 base from J, leaving 17 bases between. This CDR3 is 16 amino acids long. CDR3 nucleotides: TGTGCCAGTAACCCGGCAATGGGGGGAAGCAATCAGCCCCAGCATTTT. Residues: CASNPAMGGSNQPQHF.

The rearrangement joins TRBV6-5 to TRBJ1-1; 7 bases fit TRBD1. With 6 bases clipped from V and 4 bases from J, the junction kept 11 bases outside the gene matches. The germline gives CDR1 MNHEY, CDR2 SVGAGI. The CDR3 extends over 15 amino acids. CDR3 region: CASRRQGGVSTEAFF. Written as DNA, the CDR3 is TGTGCCAGCAGAAGACAGGGCGGGGTGAGCACTGAAGCTTTCTTT.

The chain has TRBV7-9 and TRBJ2-2, with a possible D match to TRBD1 (6 bases). Germline V gene sequence: CDR1 SEHNR, CDR2 FQNEAQ (reference sequence). The CDR3 contains 18 residues. V gave up 0 bases and J gave up 0 bases, with 14 bases separating them. The CDR3 DNA reads as TGTGCCAGCAGCTTAGCCGGACAGCCTCGTTCGAACACCGGGGAGCTGTTTTTT. Its protein product is CASSLAGQPRSNTGELFF. Full variable domain (remainder filled in from reference TRBV7-9 and TRBJ2-2): DTGVSQNPRHKITKRGQNVTFRCDPISEHNRLYWYRQTLGQGPEFLTYFQNEAQLEKSRLLSDRFSAERPKGSFSTLEIQRTEQGDSAMYLCASSLAGQPRSNTGELFFGEGSRLTVL.

The J gene is TRBJ2-1, the V gene TRBV5-1; TRBD1 aligns across 7 bases. In germline, CDR1 is SGHRS, CDR2 YFSETQ. CDR3 size: 15 residues. The ends lost 4 bases at V and 4 bases at J; junction bases unmatched: 8. CDR3 in DNA: TGCGCCAGCAGCACAACCGGGACAGAATACAATGAGCAGTTCTTC. This codes for CASSTTGTEYNEQFF.

This clone was observed once. The chain is built from TRBV27 and TRBJ2-2; 8 nucleotides align to TRBD2. Germline CDR1 and CDR2: MNHEY and SMNVEV (reference sequence). The CDR3 covers 18 residues. Losses at the gene ends were 4 bases for V and 6 bases for J; bases not matched to a gene: 16. The CDR3 DNA reads TGTGCCAGCAGTTGGCGGGGGGCGGGGGCCGCGATCCCCGGGGAGCTGTTTTTT. This gives the protein CASSWRGAGAAIPGELFF.

The CDR3 nucleotides read TGTGCCAGCAGCGCCCCTCCAGGACAGGGATACTCCTACAATGAGCAGTTCTTC. It yields the protein CASSAPPGQGYSYNEQFF. This rearrangement joins TRBV9 to TRBJ2-1; 8 bases are a match to TRBD1. The CDR3 length is 18 residues. J lost 0 bases, V lost 3 bases, and 11 bases had no gene match. Germline V gives CDR1 SGDLS, CDR2 YYNGEE.

CDR3 region: CASRLGQGPYNEQFF. As DNA, the CDR3 is TGTGCCAGCAGACTCGGACAGGGGCCCTACAATGAGCAGTTCTTC. The chain has TRBV27 and TRBJ2-1; TRBD1 agrees at 9 bases. Germline values: CDR1 MNHEY, CDR2 SMNVEV (reference sequence). The CDR3 has 15 amino acids. The V and J ends lost 6 bases and 2 bases, in that order; junction bases with no gene match: 5.

This chain connects TRBV19 to TRBJ1-2; D is possibly TRBD1 (5 bases). The germline V gene has CDR1 LNHDA and CDR2 SQIVND (reference sequence). V lost 3 bases and J 8 bases, leaving 10 bases between the germline ends. The CDR3 consists of 12 residues. The CDR3 nucleotides read TGTGCCAGTAGTATCCACAGGCGGGGCTACACCTTC. Translating gives CASSIHRRGYTF.

The chain has TRBV2 and TRBJ2-7; D perhaps matches TRBD2 (6 bases). V was cut by 7 bases and J by 3 bases, with 13 bases left in between. The germline V gene encodes CDR1 SNHLY and CDR2 FYNNEI. The CDR3 length is 13 residues. This CDR3 is CASKEGFIYEQYF. CDR3 DNA sequence: TGTGCCAGCAAGGAGGGATTTATCTACGAGCAGTACTTC.

This rearrangement joins TRBV18 to TRBJ2-7; 13 nucleotides agree with TRBD2. The CDR3 has 15 residues. V lost 3 bases to trimming and J lost 4 bases; unmatched junction nucleotides: 3. Germline V gives CDR1 KGHSH, CDR2 LQKENI. CDR3 region: CASSPGTSGIYEQYF. In nucleotides, the CDR3 is TGTGCCAGCTCACCCGGGACTAGCGGGATATACGAGCAGTACTTC.